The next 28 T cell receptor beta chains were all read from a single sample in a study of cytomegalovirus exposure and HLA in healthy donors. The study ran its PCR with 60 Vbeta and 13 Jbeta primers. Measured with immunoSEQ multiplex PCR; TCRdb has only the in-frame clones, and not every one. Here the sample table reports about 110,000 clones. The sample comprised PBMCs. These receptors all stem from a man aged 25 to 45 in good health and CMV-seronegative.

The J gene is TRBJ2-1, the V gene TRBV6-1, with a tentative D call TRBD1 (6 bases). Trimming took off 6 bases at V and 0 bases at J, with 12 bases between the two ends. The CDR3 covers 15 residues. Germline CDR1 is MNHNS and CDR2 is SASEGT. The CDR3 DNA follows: TGTGCCAGCAGACAAGGACAGAGCTCCTACAATGAGCAGTTCTTC. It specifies CASRQGQSSYNEQFF.

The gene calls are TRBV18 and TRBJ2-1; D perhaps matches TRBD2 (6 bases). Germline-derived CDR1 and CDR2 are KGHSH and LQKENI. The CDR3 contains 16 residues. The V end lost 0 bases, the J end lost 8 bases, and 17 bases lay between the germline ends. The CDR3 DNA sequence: TGTGCCAGCTCACCACCGGGCCTGGGGGGAATAGATGAGCAGTTCTTC. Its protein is CASSPPGLGGIDEQFF.

In nucleotides, the CDR3 is TGTGCCAGCAGCCATACGACTAGCGGGGGGAAAAATGAGCAGTTCTTC. Translated, it gives CASSHTTSGGKNEQFF. The chain couples TRBV7-3 to TRBJ2-1, with 13 bases identical to TRBD2. J was trimmed by 7 bases and V by 5 bases; bases with no gene match: 8. Germline values: CDR1 SGHTA, CDR2 FQGTGA. The CDR3 contains 16 residues.

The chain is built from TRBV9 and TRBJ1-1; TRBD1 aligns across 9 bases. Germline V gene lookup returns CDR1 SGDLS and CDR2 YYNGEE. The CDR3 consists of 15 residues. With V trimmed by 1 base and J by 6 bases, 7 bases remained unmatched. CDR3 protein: CASSVNPRTGAEAFF. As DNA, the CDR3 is TGTGCCAGCAGCGTAAACCCCCGGACAGGGGCTGAAGCTTTCTTT.

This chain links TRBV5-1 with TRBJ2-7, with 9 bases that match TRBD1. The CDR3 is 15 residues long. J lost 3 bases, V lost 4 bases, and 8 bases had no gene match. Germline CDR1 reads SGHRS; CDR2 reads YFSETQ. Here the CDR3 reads CASSPIPTGGYEQYF. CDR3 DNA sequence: TGCGCCAGCAGCCCGATCCCGACAGGGGGCTACGAGCAGTACTTC.

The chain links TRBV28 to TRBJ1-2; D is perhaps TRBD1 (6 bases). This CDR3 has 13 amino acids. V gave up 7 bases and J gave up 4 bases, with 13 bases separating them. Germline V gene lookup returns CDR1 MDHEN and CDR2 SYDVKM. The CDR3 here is CASTKGQFYGYTF. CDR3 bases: TGTGCCAGCACTAAGGGACAATTCTATGGCTACACCTTC.

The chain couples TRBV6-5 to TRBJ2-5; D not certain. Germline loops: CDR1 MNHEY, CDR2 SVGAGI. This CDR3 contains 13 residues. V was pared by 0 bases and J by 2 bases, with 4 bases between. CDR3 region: CASSYSPQETQYF. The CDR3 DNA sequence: TGTGCCAGCAGTTACTCCCCACAAGAGACCCAGTACTTC.

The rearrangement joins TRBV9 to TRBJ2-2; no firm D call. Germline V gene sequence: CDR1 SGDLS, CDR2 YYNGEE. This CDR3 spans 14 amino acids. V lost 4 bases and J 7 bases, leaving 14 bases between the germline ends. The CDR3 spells CASSPPSSVGELFF. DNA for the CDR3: TGTGCCAGCAGCCCTCCTAGTTCAGTCGGGGAGCTGTTTTTT. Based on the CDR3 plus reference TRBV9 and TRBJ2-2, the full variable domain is DSGVTQTPKHLITATGQRVTLRCSPRSGDLSVYWYQQSLDQGLQFLIQYYNGEERAKGNILERFSAQQFPDLHSELNLSSLELGDSALYFCASSPPSSVGELFFGEGSRLTVL.

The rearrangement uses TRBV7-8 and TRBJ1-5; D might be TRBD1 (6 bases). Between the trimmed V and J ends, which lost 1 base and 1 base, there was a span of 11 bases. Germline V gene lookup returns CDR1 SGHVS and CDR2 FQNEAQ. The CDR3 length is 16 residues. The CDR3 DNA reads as TGTGCCAGCAGCTTAGAGGGGGTAGTCAGCAATCAGCCCCAGCATTTT. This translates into CASSLEGVVSNQPQHF.

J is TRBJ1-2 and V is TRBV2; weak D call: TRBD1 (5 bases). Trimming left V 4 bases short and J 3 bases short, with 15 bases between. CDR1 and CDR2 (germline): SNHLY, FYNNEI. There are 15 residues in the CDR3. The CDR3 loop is CASSANPDSHYGYTF. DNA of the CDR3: TGTGCCAGCAGTGCAAACCCCGACAGCCACTATGGCTACACCTTC.

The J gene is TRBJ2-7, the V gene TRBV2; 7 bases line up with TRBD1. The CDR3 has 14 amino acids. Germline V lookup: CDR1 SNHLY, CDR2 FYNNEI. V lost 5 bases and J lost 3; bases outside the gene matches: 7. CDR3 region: CASSRTGSLYEQYF. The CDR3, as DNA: TGTGCCAGCAGTCGGACAGGTTCCCTCTACGAGCAGTACTTC.

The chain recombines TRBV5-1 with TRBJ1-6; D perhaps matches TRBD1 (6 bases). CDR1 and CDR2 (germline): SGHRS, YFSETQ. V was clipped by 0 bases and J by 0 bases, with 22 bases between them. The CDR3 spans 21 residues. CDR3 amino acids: CASSLDPPSTGLSSYNSPLHF. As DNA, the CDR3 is TGCGCCAGCAGCTTGGACCCCCCTTCGACAGGTTTGAGCTCCTATAATTCACCCCTCCACTTT. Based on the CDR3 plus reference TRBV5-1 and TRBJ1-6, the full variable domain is KAGVTQTPRYLIKTRGQQVTLSCSPISGHRSVSWYQQTPGQGLQFLFEYFSETQRNKGNFPGRFSGRQFSNSRSEMNVSTLELGDSALYLCASSLDPPSTGLSSYNSPLHFGNGTRLTVT.

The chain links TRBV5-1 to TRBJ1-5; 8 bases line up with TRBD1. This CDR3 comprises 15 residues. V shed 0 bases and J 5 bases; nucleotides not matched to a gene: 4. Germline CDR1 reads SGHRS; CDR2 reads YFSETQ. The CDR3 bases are TGCGCCAGCAGCTTGGGCAGGGGGCAGGATCAGCCCCAGCATTTT. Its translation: CASSLGRGQDQPQHF. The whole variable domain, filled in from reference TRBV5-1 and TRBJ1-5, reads KAGVTQTPRYLIKTRGQQVTLSCSPISGHRSVSWYQQTPGQGLQFLFEYFSETQRNKGNFPGRFSGRQFSNSRSEMNVSTLELGDSALYLCASSLGRGQDQPQHFGDGTRLSIL.

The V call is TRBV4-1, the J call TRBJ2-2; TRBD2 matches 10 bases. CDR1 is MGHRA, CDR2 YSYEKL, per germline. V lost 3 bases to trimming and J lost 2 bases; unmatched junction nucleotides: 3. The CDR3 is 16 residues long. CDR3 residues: CASSQGLARNTGELFF. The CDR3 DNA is TGCGCCAGCAGCCAGGGACTAGCGCGTAACACCGGGGAGCTGTTTTTT.

The chain's CDR3 is CASSSVSGSADTQYF. The CDR3 DNA reads as TGTGCCAGCAGCTCAGTATCGGGGAGCGCAGATACGCAGTATTTT. This sequence joins TRBV7-2 and TRBJ2-3; possible D gene TRBD2, 5 bases. The CDR3 has 15 amino acids. V was pared by 4 bases and J by 4 bases, with 15 bases between. Germline V lookup: CDR1 SGHTA, CDR2 FQGNSA. The whole variable domain, remainder taken from reference TRBV7-2 and TRBJ2-3, is GAGVSQSPSNKVTEKGKDVELRCDPISGHTALYWYRQSLGQGLEFLIYFQGNSAPDKSGLPSDRFSAERTGGSVSTLTIQRTQQEDSAVYLCASSSVSGSADTQYFGPGTRLTVL.

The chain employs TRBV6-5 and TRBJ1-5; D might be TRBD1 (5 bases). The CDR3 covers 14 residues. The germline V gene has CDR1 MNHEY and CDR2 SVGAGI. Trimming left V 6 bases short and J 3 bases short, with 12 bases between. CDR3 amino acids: CASRMSGYNQPQHF. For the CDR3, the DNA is TGTGCCAGCAGGATGTCAGGGTACAATCAGCCCCAGCATTTT.

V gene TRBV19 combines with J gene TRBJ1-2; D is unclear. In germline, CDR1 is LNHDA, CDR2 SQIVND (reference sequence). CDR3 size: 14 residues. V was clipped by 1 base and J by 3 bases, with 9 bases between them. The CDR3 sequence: CASSIGGRYYGYTF. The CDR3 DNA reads TGTGCCAGTAGTATAGGAGGCCGTTACTATGGCTACACCTTC.

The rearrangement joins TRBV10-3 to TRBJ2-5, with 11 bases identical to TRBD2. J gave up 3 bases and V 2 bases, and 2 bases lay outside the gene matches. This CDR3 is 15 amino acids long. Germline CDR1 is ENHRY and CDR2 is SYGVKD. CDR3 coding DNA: TGTGCCATCAGTGAGGGGACTAGCGGAGAAGAGACCCAGTACTTC. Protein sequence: CAISEGTSGEETQYF.

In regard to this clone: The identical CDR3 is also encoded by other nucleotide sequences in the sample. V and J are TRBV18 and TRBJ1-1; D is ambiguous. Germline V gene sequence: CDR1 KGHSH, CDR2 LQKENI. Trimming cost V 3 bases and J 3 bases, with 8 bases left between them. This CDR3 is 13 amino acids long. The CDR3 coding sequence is TGTGCCAGCTCACCCGACCGGGACACTGAAGCTTTCTTT. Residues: CASSPDRDTEAFF.

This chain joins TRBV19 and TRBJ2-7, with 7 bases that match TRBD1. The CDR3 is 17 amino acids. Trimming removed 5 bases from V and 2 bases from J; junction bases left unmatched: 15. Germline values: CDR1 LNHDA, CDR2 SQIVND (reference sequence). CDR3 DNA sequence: TGTGCCAGTAGTTCCGGGACAGCCAGTTACCATCCCTACGAGCAGTACTTC. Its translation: CASSSGTASYHPYEQYF.

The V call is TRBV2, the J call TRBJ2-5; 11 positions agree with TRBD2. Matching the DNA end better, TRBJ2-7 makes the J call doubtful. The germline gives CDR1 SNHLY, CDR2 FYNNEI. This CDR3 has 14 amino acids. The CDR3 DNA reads TGTGCCAGCTGGCTAGCGGGGGGTCTGAACGAGCAGTACTTC. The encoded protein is CASWLAGGLNEQYF.

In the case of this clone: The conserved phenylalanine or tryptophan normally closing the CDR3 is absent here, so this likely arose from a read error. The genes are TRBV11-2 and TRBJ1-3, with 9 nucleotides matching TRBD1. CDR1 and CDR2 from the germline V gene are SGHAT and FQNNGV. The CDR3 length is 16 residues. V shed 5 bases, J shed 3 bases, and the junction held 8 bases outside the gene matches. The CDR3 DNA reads TGTGCCAGCAGCCGGGACAGGGTTGGAAATGGAAACACCATATATTTA. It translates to CASSRDRVGNGNTIYL.

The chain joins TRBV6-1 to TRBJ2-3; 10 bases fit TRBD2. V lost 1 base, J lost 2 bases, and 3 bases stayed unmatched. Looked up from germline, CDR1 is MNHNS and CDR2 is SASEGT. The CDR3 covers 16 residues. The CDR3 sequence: CASSEGLAGVTDTQYF. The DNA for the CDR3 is TGTGCCAGCAGTGAAGGGCTAGCGGGAGTCACAGATACGCAGTATTTT.

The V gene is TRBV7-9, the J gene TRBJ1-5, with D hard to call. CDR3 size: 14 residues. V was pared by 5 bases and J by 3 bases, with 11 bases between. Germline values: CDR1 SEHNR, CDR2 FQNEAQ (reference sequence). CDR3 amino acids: CASSEATYNQPQHF. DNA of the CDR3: TGTGCCAGCAGCGAAGCTACTTACAATCAGCCCCAGCATTTT.

The CDR3 loop reads CASTGGGGRSYNEQFF. CDR3 DNA: TGCGCCAGCACGGGGGGCGGGGGCCGCTCCTACAATGAGCAGTTCTTC. The chain employs TRBV5-1 and TRBJ2-1; D possibly corresponds to TRBD2 (7 bases). The germline V gene encodes CDR1 SGHRS and CDR2 YFSETQ. Trimming left V 6 bases short and J 0 bases short, with 16 bases between. This CDR3 region has 16 residues.

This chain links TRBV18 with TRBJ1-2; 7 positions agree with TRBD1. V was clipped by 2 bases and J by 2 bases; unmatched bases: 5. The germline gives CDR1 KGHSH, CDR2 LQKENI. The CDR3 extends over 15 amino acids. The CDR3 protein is CASSPITGANYGYTF. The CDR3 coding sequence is TGTGCCAGCTCACCAATCACAGGGGCCAACTATGGCTACACCTTC.

The CDR3, as DNA: TGTGCCAGCAGACTTACTATCGCTCAGCCCCAGCATTTT. This sequence encodes CASRLTIAQPQHF. The chain recombines TRBV28 with TRBJ1-5; unclear D gene. The germline V gene has CDR1 MDHEN and CDR2 SYDVKM. V was clipped by 6 bases and J by 6 bases, with 12 bases between them. This CDR3 comprises 13 residues.

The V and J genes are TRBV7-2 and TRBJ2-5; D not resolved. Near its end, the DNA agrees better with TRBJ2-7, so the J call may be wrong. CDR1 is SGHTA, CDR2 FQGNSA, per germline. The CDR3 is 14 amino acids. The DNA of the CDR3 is TGTGCCAGCAGCGTCCGGGTTAGGCTCGGCGAGCAGTACTTC. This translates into CASSVRVRLGEQYF.